This TCR beta chain was recorded in a study of Graves' ophthalmopathy and Graves' hyperthyroidism. For this clonotype: Antigen unknown. With a much larger clone just one base away, this may be a read error. The CDR3 ends on some other residue instead of the conserved phenylalanine or tryptophan, so this is likely a read error.

Study-level points and caveats: Ophthalmopathy and stable hyperthyroidism were discriminated by a 13-signature model, with about 91% sensitivity and 81.08% specificity.

The sequenced template was RNA, covering the TCR beta CDR3 region. First-round RT-PCR used HTBI primers; second-round multiplex PCR followed. A single record per CDR3 protein comes from TCRdb applying MiXCR to the multiplex PCR reads. The sample has around 590,000 distinct CDR3 sequences, under 45% seen once; the top ten hold about 4.6%. The source is an adult man with Graves' hyperthyroidism. The sequencing input was peripheral blood or thyroid tissue (not recorded which).

As DNA, the CDR3 is TGTGCCAGCAGCCGCAGGGACACTGAAGCTTTCCTT. This sequence encodes CASSRRDTEAFL. This chain uses TRBV5-4 with TRBJ1-1, with D possibly being TRBD1 (5 bases). Germline CDR1 is SGHNT and CDR2 is YYREEE (reference sequence). The CDR3 runs to 12 residues. Trimming removed 4 bases from V and 3 bases from J, with 7 bases in between.